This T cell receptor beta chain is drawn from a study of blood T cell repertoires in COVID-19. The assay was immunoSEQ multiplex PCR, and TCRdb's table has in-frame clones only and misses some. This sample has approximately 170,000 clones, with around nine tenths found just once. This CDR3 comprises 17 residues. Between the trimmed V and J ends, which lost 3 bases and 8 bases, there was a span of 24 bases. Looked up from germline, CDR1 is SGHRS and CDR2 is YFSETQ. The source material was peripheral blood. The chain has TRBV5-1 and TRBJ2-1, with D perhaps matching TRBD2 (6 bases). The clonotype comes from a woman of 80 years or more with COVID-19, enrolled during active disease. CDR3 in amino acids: CASSSPVGGGRGDEQFF. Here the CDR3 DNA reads TGCGCCAGCAGCTCCCCCGTCGGGGGAGGACGTGGTGATGAGCAGTTCTTC.